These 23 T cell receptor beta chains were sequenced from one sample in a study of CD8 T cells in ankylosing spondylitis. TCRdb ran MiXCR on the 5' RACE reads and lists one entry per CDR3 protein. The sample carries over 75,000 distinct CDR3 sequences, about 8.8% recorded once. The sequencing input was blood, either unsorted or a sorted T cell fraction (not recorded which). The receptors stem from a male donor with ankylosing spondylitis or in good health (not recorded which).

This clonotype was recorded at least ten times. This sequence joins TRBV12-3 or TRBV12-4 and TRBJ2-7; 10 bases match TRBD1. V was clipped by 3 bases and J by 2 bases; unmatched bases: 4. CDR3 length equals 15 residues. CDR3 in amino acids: CASSFSTGGTYEQYF. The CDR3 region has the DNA TGTGCCAGCAGTTTCTCGACAGGGGGCACCTACGAGCAGTACTTC.

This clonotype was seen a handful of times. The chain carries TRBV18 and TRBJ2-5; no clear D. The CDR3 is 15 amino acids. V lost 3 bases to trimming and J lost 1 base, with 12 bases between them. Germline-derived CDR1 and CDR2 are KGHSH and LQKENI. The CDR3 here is CASSPPSYLQETQYF. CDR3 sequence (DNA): TGTGCCAGCTCACCTCCCTCTTACCTCCAAGAGACCCAGTACTTC.

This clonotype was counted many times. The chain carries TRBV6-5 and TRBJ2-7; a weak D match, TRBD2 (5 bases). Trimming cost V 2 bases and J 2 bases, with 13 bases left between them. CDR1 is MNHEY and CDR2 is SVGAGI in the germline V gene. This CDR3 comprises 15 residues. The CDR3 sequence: CASSYRGEAPYEQYF. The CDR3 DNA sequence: TGTGCCAGCAGTTACCGGGGTGAGGCTCCCTACGAGCAGTACTTC.

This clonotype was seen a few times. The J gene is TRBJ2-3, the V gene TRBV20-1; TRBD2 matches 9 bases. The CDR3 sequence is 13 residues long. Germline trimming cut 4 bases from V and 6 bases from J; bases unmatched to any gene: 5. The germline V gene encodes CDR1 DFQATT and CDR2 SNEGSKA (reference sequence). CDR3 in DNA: TGCAGTGCTATGGTGCGGGGGGGGGATACGCAGTATTTT. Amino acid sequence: CSAMVRGGDTQYF.

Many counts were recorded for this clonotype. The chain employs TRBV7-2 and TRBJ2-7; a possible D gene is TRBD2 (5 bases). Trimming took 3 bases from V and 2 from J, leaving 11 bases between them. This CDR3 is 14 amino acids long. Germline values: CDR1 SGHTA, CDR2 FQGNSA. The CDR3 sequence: CASSFFEGTYEQYF. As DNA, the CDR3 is TGTGCCAGCAGCTTCTTCGAGGGCACCTACGAGCAGTACTTC.

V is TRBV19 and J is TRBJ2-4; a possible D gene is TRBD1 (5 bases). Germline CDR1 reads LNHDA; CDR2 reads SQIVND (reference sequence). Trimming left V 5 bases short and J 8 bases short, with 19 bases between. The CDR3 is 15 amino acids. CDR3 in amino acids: CASSLGQLPGDIQYF. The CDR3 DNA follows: TGTGCCAGTAGTCTGGGGCAACTGCCGGGCGACATTCAGTACTTC. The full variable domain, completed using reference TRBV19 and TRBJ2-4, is DGGITQSPKYLFRKEGQNVTLSCEQNLNHDAMYWYRQDPGQGLRLIYYSQIVNDFQKGDIAEGYSVSREKKESFPLTVTSAQKNPTAFYLCASSLGQLPGDIQYFGAGTRLSVL.

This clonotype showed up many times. This CDR3 is CASRPTGSAGELFF. As DNA, the CDR3 is TGTGCCAGCAGACCGACAGGGTCAGCCGGGGAGCTGTTTTTT. V usage is TRBV12-3 or TRBV12-4 and J usage is TRBJ2-2, with TRBD1 identical over 7 bases. V shed 6 bases, J shed 6 bases, and the junction held 7 bases outside the gene matches. There are 14 residues in the CDR3.

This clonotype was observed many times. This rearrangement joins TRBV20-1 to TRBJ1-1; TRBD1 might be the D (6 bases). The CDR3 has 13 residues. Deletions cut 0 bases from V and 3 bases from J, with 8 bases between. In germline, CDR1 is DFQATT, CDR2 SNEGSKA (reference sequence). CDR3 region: CSARDEGDTEAFF. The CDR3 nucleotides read TGCAGTGCTAGAGATGAGGGGGACACTGAAGCTTTCTTT.

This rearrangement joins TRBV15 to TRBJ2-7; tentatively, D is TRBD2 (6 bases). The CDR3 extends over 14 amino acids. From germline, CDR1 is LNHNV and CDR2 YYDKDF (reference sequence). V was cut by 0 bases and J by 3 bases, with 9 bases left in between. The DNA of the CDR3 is TGTGCCACCAGCAGAGATGGGGGGAACTACGAGCAGTACTTC. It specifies CATSRDGGNYEQYF.

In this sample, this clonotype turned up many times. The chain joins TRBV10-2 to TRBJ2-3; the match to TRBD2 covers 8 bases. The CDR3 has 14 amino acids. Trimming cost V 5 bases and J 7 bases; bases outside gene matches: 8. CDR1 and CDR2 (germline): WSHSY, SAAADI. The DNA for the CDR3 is TGCGCCAGCAGTTACGGGGGGGCCGAAAATACGCAGTATTTT. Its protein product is CASSYGGAENTQYF.

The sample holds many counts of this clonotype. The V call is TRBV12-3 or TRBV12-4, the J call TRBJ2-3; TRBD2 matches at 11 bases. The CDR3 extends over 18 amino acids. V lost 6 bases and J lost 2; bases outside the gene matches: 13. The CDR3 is CASSPSTGLAGHTDTQYF. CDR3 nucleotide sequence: TGTGCCAGCAGCCCCTCTACTGGACTAGCGGGTCACACAGATACGCAGTATTTT.

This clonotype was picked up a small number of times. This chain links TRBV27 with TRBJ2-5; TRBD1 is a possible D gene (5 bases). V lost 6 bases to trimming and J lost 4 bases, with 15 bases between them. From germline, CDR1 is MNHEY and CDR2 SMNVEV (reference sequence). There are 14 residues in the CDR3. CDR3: CASRTRTPLETQYF. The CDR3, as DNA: TGTGCCAGCAGAACGCGGACACCTCTAGAGACCCAGTACTTC.

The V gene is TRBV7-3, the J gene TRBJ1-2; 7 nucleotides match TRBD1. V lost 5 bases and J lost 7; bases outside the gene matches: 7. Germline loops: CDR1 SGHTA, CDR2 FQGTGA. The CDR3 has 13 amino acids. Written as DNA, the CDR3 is TGTGCCAGCAGCCCGACGGGACAGTTTGGCTACACCTTC. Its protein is CASSPTGQFGYTF.

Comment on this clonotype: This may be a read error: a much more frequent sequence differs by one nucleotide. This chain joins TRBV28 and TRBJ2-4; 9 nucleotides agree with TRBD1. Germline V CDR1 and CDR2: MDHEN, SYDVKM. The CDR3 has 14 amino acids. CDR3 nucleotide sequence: TGTGCCGGCAGCTATGGGACAGGGACAAACATTCAGTACTTC. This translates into CAGSYGTGTNIQYF. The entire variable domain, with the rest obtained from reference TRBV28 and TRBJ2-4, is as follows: DVKVTQSSRYLVKRTGEKVFLECVQDMDHENMFWYRQDPGLGLRLIYFSYDVKMKEKGDIPEGYSVSREKKERFSLILESASTNQTSMYLCAGSYGTGTNIQYFGAGTRLSVL.

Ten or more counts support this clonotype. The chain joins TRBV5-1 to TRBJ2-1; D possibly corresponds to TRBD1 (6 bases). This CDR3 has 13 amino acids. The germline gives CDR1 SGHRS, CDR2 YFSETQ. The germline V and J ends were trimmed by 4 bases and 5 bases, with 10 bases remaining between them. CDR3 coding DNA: TGCGCCAGCAGCAGAACAGGGAACAATGAGCAGTTCTTC. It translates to CASSRTGNNEQFF.

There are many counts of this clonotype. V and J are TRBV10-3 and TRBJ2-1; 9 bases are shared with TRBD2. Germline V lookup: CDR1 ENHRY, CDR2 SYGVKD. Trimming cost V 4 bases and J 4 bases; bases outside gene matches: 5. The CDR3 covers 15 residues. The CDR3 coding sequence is TGTGCCATCAGTGGACGAGCGGGGGGATACAATGAGCAGTTCTTC. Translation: CAISGRAGGYNEQFF.

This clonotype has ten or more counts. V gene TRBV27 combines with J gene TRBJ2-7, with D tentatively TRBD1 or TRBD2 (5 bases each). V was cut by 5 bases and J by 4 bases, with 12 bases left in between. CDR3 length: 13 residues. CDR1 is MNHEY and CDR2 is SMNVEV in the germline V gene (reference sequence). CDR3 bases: TGTGCCAGCAGTCCAGGGACGAATTACGAGCAGTACTTC. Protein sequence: CASSPGTNYEQYF.

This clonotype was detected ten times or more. CDR3 sequence reads: CASSLAGEGEKLFF. The CDR3 DNA reads as TGCGCCAGCAGCTTGGCTGGAGAAGGGGAAAAACTGTTTTTT. V is TRBV5-1 and J is TRBJ1-4; no firm D call. This CDR3 is 14 amino acids long. The germline gives CDR1 SGHRS, CDR2 YFSETQ. V lost 0 bases and J 8 bases, leaving 11 bases between the germline ends.

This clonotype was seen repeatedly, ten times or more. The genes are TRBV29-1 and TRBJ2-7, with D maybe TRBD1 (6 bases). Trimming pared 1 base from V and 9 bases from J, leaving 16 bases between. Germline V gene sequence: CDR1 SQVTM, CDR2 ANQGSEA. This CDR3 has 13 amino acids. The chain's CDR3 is CSVEVLERGGQYF. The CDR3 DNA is TGCAGCGTTGAAGTGTTGGAGAGAGGGGGGCAGTACTTC.

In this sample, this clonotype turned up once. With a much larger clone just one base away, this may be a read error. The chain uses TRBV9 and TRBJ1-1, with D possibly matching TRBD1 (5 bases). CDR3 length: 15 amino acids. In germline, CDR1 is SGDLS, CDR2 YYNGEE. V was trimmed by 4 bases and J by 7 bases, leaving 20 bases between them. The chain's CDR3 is CASSIMGGAGVEAFF. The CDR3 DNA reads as TGTGCCAGCAGCATAATGGGAGGGGCTGGAGTTGAAGCTTTCTTT.

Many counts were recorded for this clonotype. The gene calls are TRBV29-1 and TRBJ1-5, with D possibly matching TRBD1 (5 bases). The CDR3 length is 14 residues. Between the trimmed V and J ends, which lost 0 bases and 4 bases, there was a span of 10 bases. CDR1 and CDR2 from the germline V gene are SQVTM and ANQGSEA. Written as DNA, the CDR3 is TGCAGCGTTGAAGATGTGGGGGGAAATCAGCCCCAGCATTTT. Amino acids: CSVEDVGGNQPQHF. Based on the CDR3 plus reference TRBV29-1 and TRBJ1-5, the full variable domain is SAVISQKPSRDICQRGTSLTIQCQVDSQVTMMFWYRQQPGQSLTLIATANQGSEATYESGFVIDKFPISRPNLTFSTLTVSNMSPEDSSIYLCSVEDVGGNQPQHFGDGTRLSIL.

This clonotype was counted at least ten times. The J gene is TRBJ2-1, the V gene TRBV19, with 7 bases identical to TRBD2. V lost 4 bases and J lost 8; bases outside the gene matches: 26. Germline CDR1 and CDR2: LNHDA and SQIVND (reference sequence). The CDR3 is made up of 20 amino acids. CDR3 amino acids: CASSTPQRDAGNRSGDEQFF. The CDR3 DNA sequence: TGTGCCAGTAGTACACCCCAGCGGGACGCTGGCAATAGGAGTGGGGATGAGCAGTTCTTC.

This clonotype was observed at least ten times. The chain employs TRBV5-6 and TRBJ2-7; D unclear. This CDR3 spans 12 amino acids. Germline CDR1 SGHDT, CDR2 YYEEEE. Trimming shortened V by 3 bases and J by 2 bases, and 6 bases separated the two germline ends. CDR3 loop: CASSYGPYEQYF. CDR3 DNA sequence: TGTGCCAGCAGCTATGGACCCTACGAGCAGTACTTC.